The 23 T cell receptor beta chains in this list originate from one sample, sequenced in a study of PD-1 blockade in mismatch repair-deficient tumors (dated by TCRdb to about 2017). Receptor libraries were prepared by the immunoSEQ multiplex PCR assay. TCRdb's version of the immuneACCESS table is confined to in-frame rearrangements and falls short of the full clone set. An unresolved V gene accounts for under half of the shortfall where checked; the remainder is of unknown origin. The sample data list around 14,000 clones, and around 84% of these were observed just once. Of the sample, 11% is held by the ten largest clones. The sample's time point, from its label and the paper: identical approximately ten-day culture without peptide (control). Their target antigens are unknown. The specimen was cells cultured in vitro, collected from a patient treated with pembrolizumab. These receptors originate from an adult with mismatch repair-deficient cancer.

This clone was recorded only once. The V call is TRBV9, the J call TRBJ1-4; weak D call: TRBD1 (5 bases). Trimming pared 4 bases from V and 5 bases from J, leaving 12 bases between. The CDR3 runs to 14 residues. Per the germline V gene, CDR1 is SGDLS and CDR2 is YYNGEE. The CDR3 is CASSRPGGNEKLFF. DNA of the CDR3: TGTGCCAGCAGCAGACCCGGGGGAAATGAAAAACTGTTTTTT.

The chain joins TRBV27 to TRBJ2-1, with D maybe TRBD2 (6 bases). Germline V gives CDR1 MNHEY, CDR2 SMNVEV (reference sequence). The CDR3 is 13 amino acids. V gave up 8 bases and J gave up 8 bases, with 16 bases separating them. Here the CDR3 reads CASGRRATDEQFF. The CDR3 bases are TGTGCCAGCGGCAGGAGGGCTACTGATGAGCAGTTCTTC.

The gene calls are TRBV7-9 and TRBJ2-1; D ambiguous. The V gene lost 3 bases and the J gene lost 0 bases, with 6 bases spanning the gap. This CDR3 contains 14 residues. The germline V gene has CDR1 SEHNR and CDR2 FQNEAQ (reference sequence). This chain's CDR3 is CASSFESSYNEQFF. CDR3 nucleotide sequence: TGTGCCAGCAGCTTCGAGAGCTCCTACAATGAGCAGTTCTTC.

The CDR3 region is CASSLSGTLTYNEQFF. The CDR3 coding sequence is TGCGCCAGCAGCTTAAGCGGGACCTTAACCTACAATGAGCAGTTCTTC. The chain employs TRBV5-1 and TRBJ2-1; 7 bases agree with TRBD2. The germline V gene has CDR1 SGHRS and CDR2 YFSETQ. The CDR3 runs 16 residues. Losses at the gene ends were 2 bases for V and 2 bases for J; bases not matched to a gene: 7.

This chain connects TRBV11-1 to TRBJ2-1; TRBD2 matches 10 bases. Per the germline V gene, CDR1 is SGHAT and CDR2 is FQDESV (reference sequence). Trimming cost V 4 bases and J 4 bases; bases outside gene matches: 7. This CDR3 region has 16 residues. Here the CDR3 DNA reads TGTGCCAGCAGCTGGACTAGCGGAACCCCTTACAATGAGCAGTTCTTC. Its protein product is CASSWTSGTPYNEQFF.

The J gene is TRBJ2-2, the V gene TRBV15; D is possibly TRBD1 (6 bases). V was shortened by 2 bases and J by 6 bases, with 13 bases between the two germline ends. Germline-derived CDR1 and CDR2 are LNHNV and YYDKDF (reference sequence). This CDR3 has 15 residues. Here the CDR3 reads CATSRNIQGAGELFF. CDR3 bases: TGTGCCACCAGCAGAAACATACAGGGCGCCGGGGAGCTGTTTTTT.

V usage is TRBV11-2 and J usage is TRBJ2-7, with 13 bases aligning to TRBD2. The CDR3 consists of 18 residues. Germline lookup yields CDR1 SGHAT and CDR2 FQNNGV. Trimming cost V 0 bases and J 2 bases; bases outside gene matches: 7. The CDR3 loop is CASSLDRRTSGRAYEQYF. CDR3 coding DNA: TGTGCCAGCAGCTTAGATCGCAGGACTAGCGGGAGAGCCTACGAGCAGTACTTC.

The chain carries TRBV5-6 and TRBJ2-7; 7 bases map to TRBD1. Trimming at V came to 3 bases and at J to 2 bases, leaving 8 bases not matched to a gene. CDR1 is SGHDT and CDR2 is YYEEEE in the germline V gene. CDR3 size: 15 residues. The CDR3 loop reads CASSSSKTGPYEQYF. The CDR3 coding sequence is TGTGCCAGCAGCTCATCAAAGACAGGGCCCTACGAGCAGTACTTC.

The chain is built from TRBV5-4 and TRBJ1-1; D gene ambiguous. This CDR3 is 15 amino acids long. Germline V gives CDR1 SGHNT, CDR2 YYREEE (reference sequence). The V and J ends lost 0 bases and 0 bases respectively, with 9 bases between them. This chain's CDR3 is CASSLVTGMNTEAFF. The DNA of the CDR3 is TGTGCCAGCAGCTTGGTAACGGGGATGAACACTGAAGCTTTCTTT.

In its sample, this clone was seen a few times. The chain joins TRBV11-1 to TRBJ2-6; D is uncertain. Germline CDR1 is SGHAT and CDR2 is FQDESV (reference sequence). This CDR3 has 17 amino acids. Trimming cost V 1 base and J 0 bases, with 10 bases left between them. The CDR3 bases are TGTGCCAGCAGCTTAGTAGGCAGGAGCTCTGGGGCCAACGTCCTGACTTTC. Amino acid sequence: CASSLVGRSSGANVLTF.

The V gene is TRBV27, the J gene TRBJ2-3; D is unclear. Germline V CDR1 and CDR2: MNHEY, SMNVEV (reference sequence). This CDR3 region has 14 residues. V lost 2 bases and J lost 3, with 9 bases in between. The CDR3: CASSLIPGTDTQYF. CDR3 coding DNA: TGTGCCAGCAGTTTAATTCCAGGAACAGATACGCAGTATTTT.

CDR3 in amino acids: CASSLRYEQYF. The CDR3 DNA sequence: TGTGCCAGCAGCCTCAGATACGAGCAGTACTTC. The V and J genes are TRBV5-6 and TRBJ2-7; no clear D. Germline assignment: CDR1 SGHDT and CDR2 YYEEEE. This CDR3 has 11 residues. Trimming stripped 4 bases from V and 4 bases from J, with 6 bases between.

The V and J genes are TRBV19 and TRBJ2-5; D is perhaps TRBD1 (6 bases). The CDR3 contains 14 residues. Germline V lookup: CDR1 LNHDA, CDR2 SQIVND (reference sequence). Trimming cost V 0 bases and J 4 bases, with 9 bases left between them. CDR3 bases: TGTGCCAGTAGTATAGAGGACAGTACAGAGACCCAGTACTTC. It yields the protein CASSIEDSTETQYF. Drawing the rest from reference TRBV19 and TRBJ2-5, the complete variable domain is DGGITQSPKYLFRKEGQNVTLSCEQNLNHDAMYWYRQDPGQGLRLIYYSQIVNDFQKGDIAEGYSVSREKKESFPLTVTSAQKNPTAFYLCASSIEDSTETQYFGPGTRLLVL.

The V gene is TRBV6-5, the J gene TRBJ2-5; D gene uncertain. The CDR3 length is 13 residues. The V gene lost 6 bases and the J gene lost 4 bases, with 12 bases spanning the gap. CDR1 and CDR2 from the germline V gene are MNHEY and SVGAGI. The CDR3 DNA reads as TGTGCCAGCAGCCCGGGTTTCACAGAGACCCAGTACTTC. It yields the protein CASSPGFTETQYF.

The chain has TRBV18 and TRBJ1-2, with 9 bases fitting TRBD1. Trimming took 3 bases from V and 8 from J; bases not matched to a gene: 19. From germline, CDR1 is KGHSH and CDR2 LQKENI. CDR3 length: 18 amino acids. CDR3 region: CASSPRLTPGQGAGGYTF. CDR3 nucleotides: TGTGCCAGCTCACCTCGCCTCACCCCGGGACAGGGTGCCGGGGGCTACACCTTC.

The chain couples TRBV19 to TRBJ1-1; no clear D gene. Germline V gene lookup returns CDR1 LNHDA and CDR2 SQIVND (reference sequence). V was shortened by 7 bases and J by 1 base, with 10 bases between the two germline ends. The CDR3 extends over 13 amino acids. DNA of the CDR3: TGTGCCAGTAACAAGGACCGGAACACTGAAGCTTTCTTT. Protein product: CASNKDRNTEAFF.

The CDR3 DNA sequence: TGTGCCAGTAGTACGGACAGAGAAACTGGAAACACCATATATTTT. Translation gives CASSTDRETGNTIYF. The V gene is TRBV19, the J gene TRBJ1-3; a weak D match, TRBD1 (6 bases). Trimming stripped 4 bases from V and 2 bases from J, with 12 bases between. The germline V gene has CDR1 LNHDA and CDR2 SQIVND (reference sequence). The CDR3 spans 15 residues.

This clone was observed a single time. The chain joins TRBV2 to TRBJ2-1; D possibly uses TRBD1 or TRBD2 (5 bases each). This CDR3 is built from 13 residues. Germline CDR1 and CDR2: SNHLY and FYNNEI. V shed 1 base and J shed 4 bases, with 5 bases lying between them. Here the CDR3 reads CASSEGGYNEQFF. DNA for the CDR3: TGTGCCAGCAGTGAAGGGGGGTACAATGAGCAGTTCTTC.

The chain couples TRBV4-1 to TRBJ1-2; TRBD1 might be the D (6 bases). This CDR3 spans 14 amino acids. Trimming removed 2 bases at V and 7 bases at J, with 14 bases between. Germline CDR1 reads MGHRA; CDR2 reads YSYEKL. As DNA, the CDR3 is TGCGCCAGCAGCCAAATCGGGGGCCGGGGTGGCTACACCTTC. This sequence encodes CASSQIGGRGGYTF.

DNA for the CDR3: TGTGCCAGCAGCCAAGATAGAGCAGGGGGAGGTGAGCAGTTCTTC. This sequence encodes CASSQDRAGGGEQFF. The chain combines TRBV4-2 with TRBJ2-1, with a tentative D call TRBD1 (7 bases). CDR1 LGHNA and CDR2 YNFKEQ come from the germline V gene. This CDR3 spans 15 amino acids. With 0 bases removed from V and 9 bases from J, the gap between germline ends came to 15 bases.

The chain recombines TRBV5-1 with TRBJ2-7; D not resolved. The CDR3 runs to 15 residues. The germline V and J ends were trimmed by 0 bases and 4 bases, with 14 bases remaining between them. Per germline, CDR1 SGHRS and CDR2 YFSETQ. DNA for the CDR3: TGCGCCAGCAGCTTGGGCCAGACCTCCGGTTACGAGCAGTACTTC. Translation: CASSLGQTSGYEQYF.

The chain carries TRBV28 and TRBJ1-4; the D is unclear. CDR1 and CDR2 (germline): MDHEN, SYDVKM. The CDR3 spans 16 residues. Between the trimmed V and J ends, which lost 7 bases and 8 bases, there was a span of 23 bases. The CDR3 nucleotides are TGTGCCAGCACCTTACGTCGGAGTACGCTGGGAGAAAAACTGTTTTTT. Residues: CASTLRRSTLGEKLFF.

The chain carries TRBV5-6 and TRBJ2-3, with 7 bases aligning to TRBD2. CDR1 and CDR2 (germline): SGHDT, YYEEEE. The CDR3 is made up of 15 amino acids. The trim removed 2 bases at V and 0 bases at J, leaving 3 bases unmatched. CDR3 sequence reads: CASSFGRPSTDTQYF. The CDR3 DNA follows: TGTGCCAGCAGCTTCGGGAGGCCTAGCACAGATACGCAGTATTTT.